This is a list of T cell receptor beta chains from one sample in a study of blood T cell repertoires in COVID-19. This table comes from immunoSEQ multiplex PCR, and its TCRdb copy is limited to in-frame clones, with some not included. The sample consists of approximately 230,000 clones, about 88% of them appearing once. The sequencing sample was made of peripheral blood. The receptors originated from a woman aged 40 to 49 who had recovered from COVID-19. Both conserved end residues are part of each CDR3. A D gene is named only where the DNA matches it firmly. Clone size is not always given. Where it is, it says once, few, many or a class for expanded clones.

clone_size j_call d_call v_call cdr3_nt cdr3_aa
. TRBJ2-7 . TRBV4-3 TGCGCCAGCAGCCAAGGGCTAGCAGGCTACGAGCAGTACTTC CASSQGLAGYEQYF
. TRBJ1-5 TRBD1 TRBV19 TGTGCCAGTAGTTCGGGACAGGGGGGCAATCAGCCCCAGCATTTT CASSSGQGGNQPQHF
. TRBJ2-1 TRBD2 TRBV7-3 TGTGCCAGCAGTTTAGCGGGAGGAGTAAATGAGCAGTTCTTC CASSLAGGVNEQFF
. TRBJ1-5 TRBD1 TRBV5-5 TGTGCCAGCAGCTTTGGGACAGGGCATCAGCCCCAGCATTTT CASSFGTGHQPQHF
. TRBJ2-5 TRBD2 TRBV28 TGTGCCAGCAGTTTACCGGGACTAGCGGGGGTGGAGACCCAGTACTTC CASSLPGLAGVETQYF
. TRBJ1-2 . TRBV4-1 TGCGCCAGCAGCCAAGATTCTGGGAGGGCCACCTTCTATGGCTACACCTTC CASSQDSGRATFYGYTF
. TRBJ2-7 TRBD1 TRBV5-1 TGCGCCAGCAGCTTCGGGACAGACTCCTACGAGCAGTACTTC CASSFGTDSYEQYF
once TRBJ2-1 . TRBV7-6 TGTGCCAGCAGCGCGCCAGGGATATCTGCCGGTGAGCAGTTCTTC CASSAPGISAGEQFF
. TRBJ2-1 TRBD1 TRBV5-4 TGTGCCAGCAGCGTTCGACAGGGCCAATACAATGAGCAGTTCTTC CASSVRQGQYNEQFF
. TRBJ2-4 . TRBV27 TGTGCCAGCAGTCCTACCTTGGGGGGAGTTAAAAGTGCCAAAAACATTCAGTACTTC CASSPTLGGVKSAKNIQYF
. TRBJ2-1 TRBD1 TRBV27 TGTGCCAGCAGTTCCAGACTCAACAGGGGAAACTCCTACAATGAGCAGTTCTTC CASSSRLNRGNSYNEQFF
. TRBJ2-6 . TRBV4-1 TGCGCCAGCAGCCCCCTAATTCGCTCTGGGGCCAACGTCCTGACTTTC CASSPLIRSGANVLTF
. TRBJ1-5 . TRBV27 TGTGCCAGCAGTTTAGGGGCAGGGGGCAATCAGCCCCAGCATTTT CASSLGAGGNQPQHF
. TRBJ2-4 TRBD1 TRBV6-5 TGTGCCAGCTACCCAGGGGGCGGAAAAAACATTCAGTACTTC CASYPGGGKNIQYF
. TRBJ2-3 TRBD2 TRBV28 TGTGCCAGCAGGTCTCAGGGGACTAGCGGGGCTACTAGCACAGATACGCAGTATTTT CASRSQGTSGATSTDTQYF
. TRBJ1-2 TRBD1 TRBV6-2/TRBV6-3 TGTGCCAGCAGTTCGACAGGGGGCCGTGGTGGCTACACCTTC CASSSTGGRGGYTF
. TRBJ2-7 TRBD1 TRBV27 TGTGCCAGCGCCTCGGACAGGGGGCAGTACGAGCAGTACTTC CASASDRGQYEQYF
. TRBJ2-3 TRBD2 TRBV5-1 TGCGCCAGCAAATGGGGCGGGAGTCCAGATACGCAGTATTTT CASKWGGSPDTQYF
. TRBJ1-2 . TRBV10-3 TGTGCCATCAGGCCGGGAATTGATGGCTACACCTTC CAIRPGIDGYTF
. TRBJ1-2 TRBD1 TRBV5-1 TGCGCCAGCAGCTTGCCCGGGACAGGGAATGGCTACACCTTC CASSLPGTGNGYTF
. TRBJ1-6 . TRBV18 TGTGCCAGCTCACCAACCCTGGGGGCAAATTCACCCCTCCACTTT CASSPTLGANSPLHF
. TRBJ2-7 TRBD2 TRBV6-5 TGTGCCAGCAGTAGCCCGGGACTAGCTTCCTACGAGCAGTACTTC CASSSPGLASYEQYF
. TRBJ2-5 TRBD1 TRBV6-5 TGTGCCAGCAGAGACAGGGGGTCAGAGACCCAGTACTTC CASRDRGSETQYF
few TRBJ1-5 . TRBV7-2 TGTGCCAGCAGCTTAGAGTCGGGTCAAAACAGCAATCAGCCCCAGCATTTT CASSLESGQNSNQPQHF
. TRBJ2-6 TRBD1 TRBV27 TGTGCCAGCAGTTTAAGACAGGGCAGCTCTGGGGCCAACGTCCTGACTTTC CASSLRQGSSGANVLTF
. TRBJ1-2 . TRBV10-3 TGTGCCATCCAGGATCCTAACTATGGCTACACCTTC CAIQDPNYGYTF
. TRBJ1-6 TRBD1 TRBV11-3 TGTGCCAGCAGCTTGGGACAGGGGGGAAGTTCACCCCTCCACTTT CASSLGQGGSSPLHF
. TRBJ2-3 TRBD2 TRBV7-2 TGTGCCAGCCGAAAAATAGCGGGAGTTACGCAGTATTTT CASRKIAGVTQYF
. TRBJ2-1 TRBD1 TRBV29-1 TGCAGCCCTGGGACAGGGGGCGGCCCGCAGTTCTTC CSPGTGGGPQFF
few TRBJ1-4 . TRBV2 TGTGCCAGCAATCAGGGGACCCATAATGAAAAACTGTTTTTT CASNQGTHNEKLFF
. TRBJ2-7 . TRBV14 TGTGCCAGCAGCCAAGGAAAGGGGCGAATTCTTTACGAGCAGTACTTC CASSQGKGRILYEQYF
. TRBJ1-3 . TRBV6-6 TGTGCCGCCCGAGGGTCCCAGTCTGGAAACACCATATATTTT CAARGSQSGNTIYF
few TRBJ1-5 TRBD1 TRBV11-2 TGTGCCAGCAGCCCGGACAGGCGAGGGTCCCAGCATTTT CASSPDRRGSQHF
. TRBJ2-7 TRBD2 TRBV14 TGTGCCAGCTCTTGGACTAGCGACTACGAGCAGTACTTC CASSWTSDYEQYF
. TRBJ1-6 TRBD1 TRBV9 TGTGCCAGCAGCGCAGGGGACAGGGGGCAGAATTCACCCCTCCACTTT CASSAGDRGQNSPLHF
. TRBJ2-7 . TRBV7-2 TGTGCCAGCAGCTTAGATGGTAGGCTAGCCCACGAGCAGTACTTC CASSLDGRLAHEQYF
. TRBJ2-3 TRBD1 TRBV27 TGTGCCAGCAGTTGGACAGGGGGCACAGATACGCAGTATTTT CASSWTGGTDTQYF